This T cell receptor (beta chain) was found in a study of blood T cell repertoires in COVID-19. Study context: Material from acute and convalescent COVID-19 was sourced from the United States, Italy and Spain. T cells, B-cell-depleted T cells, or PBMCs provided the cDNA or gDNA that served as material.

V lost 1 base and J 6 bases, leaving 14 bases between the germline ends. Germline loops: CDR1 SGDLS, CDR2 YYNGEE. CDR3 length equals 15 residues. Per the study methods: By means of reference gene primer amplification, nucleated cell counts were estimated. Using immunoSEQ multiplex PCR, the repertoire was profiled, and TCRdb retains in-frame clones only, with some absent. That table supplies the V and J calls and clone size; D and trimming were determined from the DNA. Among about 120,000 clones listed, about 85% were seen once. The chain has TRBV9 and TRBJ2-1, with D possibly matching TRBD1 (5 bases). This receptor was taken from an older man with acute or convalescent COVID-19. Sequenced: peripheral blood. DNA of the CDR3: TGTGCCAGCAGCGTATTAACAGGCCCAGGCAATGAGCAGTTCTTC. The encoded protein is CASSVLTGPGNEQFF.